The entry below gives a single TCR beta chain sequence along with its context. This clonotype occurred a few times. Its antigen is still unknown. No per-base quality is available; no much larger clone lies one base away. The roughly 39 donors, aged 6 to 90 years, were systemically healthy Caucasian individuals from Russia. About 10 milliliters of peripheral blood were collected from each donor into EDTA-treated Vacutainer tubes. Ficoll-Paque density-gradient centrifugation was used to isolate PBMCs, with at least 7 million per sample. Trizol reagent was used to extract total RNA from PBMCs, with at least 5 micrograms per sample. For every donor, an aliquot of PBMCs went through flow cytometry to measure the percentages of naive CD45RAhigh/CD27high T cells. Library preparation used 5' RACE. TCRdb shows the sequencer as Illumina HiSeq 2500. A second PCR of about 7 to 12 cycles was run with a J-beta primer mix and a sample-barcoded 5' primer. A unique molecular identifier was introduced onto each TCR beta cDNA molecule by a template-switch 5' adaptor carrying 12 random nucleotides. Each sample yielded at least 3 million CDR3-containing paired-end reads. The Mint cDNA synthesis kit, primed by a TRBC-specific oligonucleotide, was used to synthesize first-strand cDNA from all RNA. All cDNA was treated with uracil-DNA glycosylase and then went through a first 18-cycle PCR with the universal primers M1SS and BC2_uni_R. Per the authors' processing: Normalization of each sample was performed by random selection of 1 million high-quality reads, each carrying a distinct molecular identifier. Instead of being binned into consensus sequences, reads that shared molecular identifiers were thrown out. MiTCR, set to a Q25 quality threshold and the strictest error-elimination algorithm, was used for CDR3 identification, clonotype clustering and error correction. A nonparametric unseen species model with Euler transformation was used to estimate a lower bound on total TCR beta diversity. TCRdb passed the public sequencing reads through fastp at Q25 and MiXCR, retaining productive beta sequences. CDR3 protein duplicates are merged, each entry listing the most common genes and DNA. The V and J calls here are based on TCRdb, not the publication. The sample profile shows some 900,000 distinct CDR3 sequences; roughly 43% of them were found once. The ten largest make up roughly 13% of the sample.

This entry belongs to a study of blood T cells in healthy people across ages (dated by TCRdb to 2015 to 2017). Turning to the overall study: In model experiments, template switching captured about one uniquely barcoded TCR beta cDNA molecule for every two T cells. To track age-related changes in TCR beta repertoire diversity, the study relied on deep sequencing normalized with unique cDNA molecular identifiers. Four age groups were formed from the donors: young (average approximately 15 years), middle-aged (around 39), aged (around 62) and long-lived (more than 75). To avoid experimental bias, donors of different ages were distributed randomly across sequencing lanes. Two additional independent replicas of 1 million unique cDNA reads from the same blood draw were analyzed for two donors (one aged 18 to 30 and one aged 80 or older).

Beyond this particular receptor, the publication reports: Total diversity estimates from one million sequenced T cells were considered lower bounds and underestimates. Bulk unsorted PBMC profiling prevented conclusive comparison of naive and antigen-experienced compartments. Donor CMV infection status was unknown, potentially confounding age-related changes in expanded clonotypes. Observed TCR beta diversity per million T cells fell roughly linearly with age, and a significant reduction was already apparent by age roughly 41. Observed TCR beta diversity correlated strongly with the percentage of naive T cells measured by flow cytometry. The long-lived group showed more naive CD4+ T cells, fewer expanded clones and increased TCR diversity than the aged group, suggesting age selection.

CDR1 SQVTM and CDR2 ANQGSEA are derived from the germline V gene. The CDR3 holds 14 amino acids from the cysteine to the phenylalanine. Here the CDR3 DNA is all that survives: 42 bases in frame from base 1. Trimming at the junction amounts to 5 bases on V and 5 bases on J, and the germline ends lie 16 bases apart. Recombination connected TRBV29-1 to TRBJ2-1; D gene: possibly TRBD2, on 5 matching bases. This TCR derives from a man aged 30-40 years in good health. The sequenced sample consisted of blood. The nucleotide sequence reads as follows: TGCAGCGTTTTTGGTGGGAGAGGAAACAATGAGCAGTTCTTC. Protein translation: CSVFGGRGNNEQFF.